The next 14 T cell receptor beta chains were all read from a single sample in a study of blood T cell repertoires in COVID-19. The data were produced by immunoSEQ multiplex PCR, yet TCRdb's version contains in-frame clones alone and is incomplete. The sample carries some 250,000 clones, approximately 84% recorded once. Sequences were obtained from PBMCs or T cells enriched from blood (not recorded which). The receptor set was obtained from a middle-aged man who had recovered from COVID-19.

The chain couples TRBV29-1 to TRBJ1-1; no clear D gene. CDR3 length equals 13 residues. Trimming removed 7 bases at V and 7 bases at J, with 19 bases between. The germline CDR1 and CDR2 sequences are SQVTM and ANQGSEA. CDR3: CSAGSGEGGEAFF. DNA of the CDR3: TGCAGCGCGGGCTCGGGAGAGGGCGGTGAAGCTTTCTTT.

The chain combines TRBV4-1 with TRBJ2-5; D is perhaps TRBD2 (5 bases). V lost 4 bases to trimming and J lost 2 bases, with 8 bases between them. This CDR3 has 13 residues. The germline CDR1 and CDR2 sequences are MGHRA and YSYEKL. This CDR3 is CASSLSGQETQYF. Here the CDR3 DNA reads TGCGCCAGCAGCCTAAGCGGACAAGAGACCCAGTACTTC.

This chain links TRBV28 with TRBJ1-1; tentative D call: TRBD1 (6 bases). Germline values: CDR1 MDHEN, CDR2 SYDVKM. The CDR3 extends over 15 amino acids. Trimming cost V 5 bases and J 2 bases, with 15 bases left between them. This chain's CDR3 is CASSVLPGVNTEAFF. The DNA for the CDR3 is TGTGCCAGCAGTGTGCTGCCAGGGGTAAACACTGAAGCTTTCTTT.

This clone was counted a single time. The rearrangement links TRBV7-8 to TRBJ2-1; no definite D call. CDR3 length: 15 residues. Per the germline V gene, CDR1 is SGHVS and CDR2 is FQNEAQ. V was shortened by 1 base and J by 4 bases, with 11 bases between the two germline ends. The CDR3 here is CASSLGGFLYNEQFF. The CDR3 DNA is TGTGCCAGCAGCTTAGGTGGCTTCTTATACAATGAGCAGTTCTTC. The variable domain in full, with the rest retrieved from reference TRBV7-8 and TRBJ2-1, is GAGVSQSPRYKVAKRGQDVALRCDPISGHVSLFWYQQALGQGPEFLTYFQNEAQLDKSGLPSDRFFAERPEGSVSTLKIQRTQQEDSAVYLCASSLGGFLYNEQFFGPGTRLTVL.

The V and J genes are TRBV4-3 and TRBJ2-3; TRBD2 aligns across 12 bases. CDR1 LGHNA and CDR2 YSLEER come from the germline V gene. With 2 bases clipped from V and 4 bases from J, the junction kept 4 bases outside the gene matches. The CDR3 loop spans 16 amino acids. The DNA for the CDR3 is TGCGCCAGCAGCCAACTAGCGGGGGGGCTTGCAGATACGCAGTATTTT. It specifies CASSQLAGGLADTQYF.

This clone was seen only a few times. This chain links TRBV10-3 with TRBJ1-1; D uncertain. The CDR3 totals 13 residues. The germline V gene has CDR1 ENHRY and CDR2 SYGVKD. V lost 3 bases and J 0 bases, leaving 5 bases between the germline ends. Here the CDR3 DNA reads TGTGCCATCAGTGATCCAGTGAACACTGAAGCTTTCTTT. Translated, it gives CAISDPVNTEAFF.

V gene TRBV6-5 combines with J gene TRBJ2-1, with 9 bases that match TRBD2. This CDR3 comprises 14 residues. The trim removed 10 bases at V and 10 bases at J, leaving 14 bases unmatched. CDR1 and CDR2 from the germline V gene are MNHEY and SVGAGI. The CDR3 loop is CATYRAGGIREQFF. The DNA of the CDR3 is TGTGCCACGTATCGAGCGGGGGGAATTAGGGAGCAGTTCTTC.

CDR3 in amino acids: CASSLWTGDTEAFF. DNA of the CDR3: TGTGCCAGCAGTTTATGGACAGGGGACACTGAAGCTTTCTTT. The genes are TRBV28 and TRBJ1-1, with TRBD1 identical over 8 bases. The germline V gene encodes CDR1 MDHEN and CDR2 SYDVKM. V shed 0 bases and J 3 bases; nucleotides not matched to a gene: 0. CDR3 length equals 14 residues.

This chain joins TRBV9 and TRBJ1-1; D is perhaps TRBD1 (6 bases). Germline-derived CDR1 and CDR2 are SGDLS and YYNGEE. The CDR3 is made up of 14 amino acids. Trimming took off 0 bases at V and 1 base at J, with 7 bases between the two ends. In nucleotides, the CDR3 is TGTGCCAGCAGCGTAGACAGGGCGAACACTGAAGCTTTCTTT. Its protein is CASSVDRANTEAFF.

The rearrangement uses TRBV30 and TRBJ1-5; no clear D. The CDR3 loop spans 14 amino acids. Trimming took 3 bases from V and 1 from J, leaving 10 bases between them. Germline values: CDR1 GTSNPN, CDR2 SVGIG (reference sequence). CDR3 nucleotides: TGTGCCTGGAGCAGATCGAGGAGCAATCAGCCCCAGCATTTT. Translated, it gives CAWSRSRSNQPQHF.

This rearrangement joins TRBV9 to TRBJ2-2; 7 nucleotides agree with TRBD1. Germline V gene data show CDR1 as SGDLS and CDR2 as YYNGEE. V dropped 4 bases and J dropped 8; count of bases not matched to a gene: 8. The CDR3 sequence is 14 residues long. The CDR3: CASSKRGGRGELFF. As DNA, the CDR3 is TGTGCCAGCAGCAAGCGAGGGGGCCGAGGGGAGCTGTTTTTT.

The chain links TRBV10-3 to TRBJ1-1, with TRBD1 identical over 8 bases. This CDR3 region has 13 residues. CDR1 and CDR2 (germline): ENHRY, SYGVKD. V gave up 6 bases and J gave up 4 bases; unmatched junction bases: 4. The CDR3 region has the DNA TGTGCCATCAGGACCACAGGGGGCACTGAAGCTTTCTTT. Translated: CAIRTTGGTEAFF.

This clone is a singleton in its sample. For the CDR3, the DNA is TGCGCCAGCAGCTTGGCCTCAGGGGTTCAGGAAAAACTGTTTTTT. This gives the protein CASSLASGVQEKLFF. V gene TRBV5-1 combines with J gene TRBJ1-4, with a tentative D call TRBD1 (6 bases). From germline, CDR1 is SGHRS and CDR2 YFSETQ. This CDR3 spans 15 amino acids. The V and J ends lost 0 bases and 8 bases respectively, with 14 bases between them.

V is TRBV30 and J is TRBJ1-6, with 10 bases that match TRBD1. The germline V gene encodes CDR1 GTSNPN and CDR2 SVGIG (reference sequence). The CDR3 totals 15 residues. The trim removed 5 bases at V and 9 bases at J, leaving 10 bases unmatched. The CDR3 loop reads CAWHAPGQGRSPLHF. CDR3 coding DNA: TGTGCCTGGCACGCCCCGGGACAGGGGCGTTCACCCCTCCACTTT.